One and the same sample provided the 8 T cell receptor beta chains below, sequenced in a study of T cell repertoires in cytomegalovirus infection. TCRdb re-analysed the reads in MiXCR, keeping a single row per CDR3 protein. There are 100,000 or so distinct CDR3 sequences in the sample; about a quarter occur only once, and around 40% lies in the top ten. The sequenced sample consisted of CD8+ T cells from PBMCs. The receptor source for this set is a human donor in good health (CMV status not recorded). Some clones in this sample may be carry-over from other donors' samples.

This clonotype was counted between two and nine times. The CDR3, as DNA: TGCGCCAGCAGCCAAGTGTGGCGGGGTCAAGAGACCCAGTACTTC. Amino acids: CASSQVWRGQETQYF. The chain recombines TRBV4-3 with TRBJ2-5; the D gene is possibly TRBD2 (6 bases). Trimming removed 1 base from V and 2 bases from J, with 11 bases in between. The CDR3 sequence is 15 residues long. Germline values: CDR1 LGHNA, CDR2 YSLEER.

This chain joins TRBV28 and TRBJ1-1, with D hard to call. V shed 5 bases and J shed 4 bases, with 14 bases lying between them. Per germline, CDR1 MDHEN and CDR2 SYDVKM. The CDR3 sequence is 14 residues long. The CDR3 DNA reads TGTGCCAGCAGTAGAACCCTGACCGGCACTGAAGCTTTCTTT. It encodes CASSRTLTGTEAFF.

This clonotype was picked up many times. CDR3 in DNA: TGCAGTGCTAGAAGTCCGGAGGAGTCCTACGAGCAGTACTTC. Its translation is CSARSPEESYEQYF. The rearrangement uses TRBV20-1 and TRBJ2-7, with D perhaps TRBD2 (5 bases). Trimming removed 2 bases at V and 1 base at J, with 12 bases between. The CDR3 loop spans 14 amino acids. Germline CDR1 and CDR2: DFQATT and SNEGSKA (reference sequence).

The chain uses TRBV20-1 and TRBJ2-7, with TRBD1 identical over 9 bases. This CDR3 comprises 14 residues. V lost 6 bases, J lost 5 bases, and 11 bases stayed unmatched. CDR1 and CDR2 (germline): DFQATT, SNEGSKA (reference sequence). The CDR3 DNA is TGCAGTGCCCAACCGGGACAGGGCTTGCACGAGCAGTACTTC. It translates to CSAQPGQGLHEQYF.

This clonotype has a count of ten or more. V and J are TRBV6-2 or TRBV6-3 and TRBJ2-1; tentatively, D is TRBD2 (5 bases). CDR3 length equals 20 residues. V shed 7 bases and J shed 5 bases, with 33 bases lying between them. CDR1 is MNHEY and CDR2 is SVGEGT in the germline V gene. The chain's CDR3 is CASNPRLGSVQRWEDNEQFF. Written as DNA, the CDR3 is TGTGCCAGCAACCCACGGTTAGGGAGCGTCCAGCGGTGGGAAGACAATGAGCAGTTCTTC.

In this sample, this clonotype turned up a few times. The CDR3 sequence is CASSLSGTGGDYGYTF. The DNA for the CDR3 is TGTGCCAGCAGTTTATCAGGGACAGGGGGCGACTATGGCTACACCTTC. The J gene is TRBJ1-2, the V gene TRBV28; 12 bases align to TRBD1. Germline lookup yields CDR1 MDHEN and CDR2 SYDVKM. V lost 1 base, J lost 3 bases, and 3 bases stayed unmatched. This CDR3 spans 16 amino acids.

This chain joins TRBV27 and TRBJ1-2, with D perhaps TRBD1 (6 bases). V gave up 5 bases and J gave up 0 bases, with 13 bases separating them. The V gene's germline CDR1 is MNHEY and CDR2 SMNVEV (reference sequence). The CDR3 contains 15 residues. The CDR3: CASSMRTAANYGYTF. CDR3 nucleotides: TGTGCCAGCAGTATGAGGACAGCAGCTAACTATGGCTACACCTTC.

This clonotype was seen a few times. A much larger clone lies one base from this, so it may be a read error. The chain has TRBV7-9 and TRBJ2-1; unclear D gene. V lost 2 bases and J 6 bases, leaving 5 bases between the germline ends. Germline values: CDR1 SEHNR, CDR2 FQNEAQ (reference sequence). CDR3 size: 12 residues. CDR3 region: CASSLKGNEQFF. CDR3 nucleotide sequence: TGTGCCAGCAGCTTAAAGGGCAATGAGCAGTTCTTC.